This T cell receptor (beta chain) is from a study of Graves' ophthalmopathy and Graves' hyperthyroidism. Amplified material comprised TCR beta CDR3 regions derived from RNA transcripts. HTBI-primed first-round RT-PCR preceded second-round multiplex PCR. MiXCR was run by TCRdb on the multiplex PCR reads, yielding one entry per CDR3 protein. The profile shows hundreds of thousands of distinct CDR3 sequences, roughly 21% of them singletons. V lost 0 bases and J lost 4, with 19 bases in between. There are 17 residues in the CDR3. Germline-derived CDR1 and CDR2 are MNHEY and SVGAGI. V gene TRBV6-5 combines with J gene TRBJ2-7; possibly TRBD1 for D (6 bases). Source material: peripheral blood. The sequence derives from a young woman with stable Graves' hyperthyroidism. This CDR3 reads CASSYSSRAGAGYEQYF. DNA for the CDR3: TGTGCCAGCAGTTACTCATCCCGGGCAGGGGCAGGGTACGAGCAGTACTTC.